The 27 T cell receptor beta chains reported below all come from one sample, sequenced in a study of T cell responses to AZD1222 COVID-19 vaccine. Libraries were prepared by immunoSEQ multiplex PCR; TCRdb keeps only in-frame clonotypes and omits some of them. The table lists about 180,000 clones, around nine tenths of them singletons. The sample consisted of peripheral blood, taken on day 0 of AZD1222 vaccination. The receptors derive from an adult in good health.

The gene calls are TRBV5-5 and TRBJ1-6; D unresolved. This CDR3 spans 14 amino acids. Germline V gene lookup returns CDR1 SGHKS and CDR2 YYEKEE (reference sequence). Trimming shortened V by 3 bases and J by 7 bases, and 11 bases separated the two germline ends. The DNA for the CDR3 is TGTGCCAGCAGCTCCCTCCAGGAGAATTCACCCCTCCACTTT. Protein sequence: CASSSLQENSPLHF.

This clone has only a few counts. The chain couples TRBV27 to TRBJ1-1; 7 bases fit TRBD1. Trimming at V came to 5 bases and at J to 11 bases, leaving 11 bases not matched to a gene. CDR1 and CDR2 (germline): MNHEY, SMNVEV (reference sequence). The CDR3 runs 13 residues. The CDR3 coding sequence is TGTGCCAGCAGTCCCGGGACAGTCGCGGGGGCTTTCTTT. The encoded protein is CASSPGTVAGAFF.

The chain carries TRBV18 and TRBJ2-1; D perhaps matches TRBD2 (6 bases). The CDR3 consists of 15 residues. The germline V gene has CDR1 KGHSH and CDR2 LQKENI. Trimming removed 1 base from V and 5 bases from J, with 12 bases in between. CDR3 loop: CASSPLGTGNNEQFF. CDR3 DNA: TGTGCCAGCTCACCACTCGGGACTGGTAACAATGAGCAGTTCTTC.

The chain combines TRBV5-1 with TRBJ1-1; a possible D gene is TRBD1 (6 bases). Looked up from germline, CDR1 is SGHRS and CDR2 is YFSETQ. The ends were cut back, 1 base at V and 2 bases at J, with 9 bases in the middle. The CDR3 length is 14 residues. The CDR3 spells CASSLWGANTEAFF. The CDR3 DNA reads as TGCGCCAGCAGCTTGTGGGGGGCCAACACTGAAGCTTTCTTT.

The chain uses TRBV28 and TRBJ2-3; D not resolved. The germline CDR1 and CDR2 sequences are MDHEN and SYDVKM. The V gene lost 2 bases and the J gene lost 2 bases, with 8 bases spanning the gap. This CDR3 contains 14 residues. The CDR3 sequence: CASSLVILTDTQYF. CDR3 coding DNA: TGTGCCAGCAGTTTAGTCATCCTCACAGATACGCAGTATTTT.

This sequence joins TRBV6-4 and TRBJ1-5; 7 bases agree with TRBD1. The CDR3 is 13 residues long. Trimming at V came to 9 bases and at J to 3 bases, leaving 5 bases not matched to a gene. Germline lookup yields CDR1 MRHNA and CDR2 SNTAGT. The DNA for the CDR3 is TGTGCCAGGGAACAGGGGTTCAATCAGCCCCAGCATTTT. It encodes CAREQGFNQPQHF.

The gene calls are TRBV7-9 and TRBJ1-3; the D gene is possibly TRBD1 (6 bases). CDR1 and CDR2 (germline): SEHNR, FQNEAQ (reference sequence). With 7 bases removed from V and 0 bases from J, the gap between germline ends came to 19 bases. The CDR3 spans 17 residues. CDR3 bases: TGTGCCAGCACCCCTTCCGGGACACTGAGCTCTGGAAACACCATATATTTT. This gives the protein CASTPSGTLSSGNTIYF.

The rearrangement joins TRBV2 to TRBJ2-2, with TRBD1 matching over 8 bases. V was pared by 11 bases and J by 2 bases, with 4 bases of the junction left unmatched. Germline-derived CDR1 and CDR2 are SNHLY and FYNNEI. This CDR3 region has 13 residues. The CDR3 is CAGGQGNTGELFF. CDR3 DNA sequence: TGTGCCGGTGGACAGGGAAACACCGGGGAGCTGTTTTTT.

This clone has just one count. The rearrangement joins TRBV3-1 (or the pseudogene TRBV3-2) to TRBJ2-2; 10 bases are a match to TRBD2. Germline values: CDR1 LGHDT, CDR2 YNNKEL (reference sequence). CDR3 length equals 19 residues. After removal of 2 bases from V and 5 bases from J, the junction contained 14 bases not matched to a gene. The CDR3 region has the DNA TGTGCCAGCAGCCAACTAGCGGGAGTTGAACACGAAGTAACCGGGGAGCTGTTTTTT. This sequence encodes CASSQLAGVEHEVTGELFF.

This clone was detected only once. The chain couples TRBV6-5 to TRBJ1-5; D is unresolved. Trimming pared 6 bases from V and 4 bases from J, leaving 7 bases between. CDR1 and CDR2 (germline): MNHEY, SVGAGI. CDR3 size: 12 residues. For the CDR3, the DNA is TGTGCCAGCAGCCCCCCTAATCAGCCCCAGCATTTT. Its translation is CASSPPNQPQHF.

The chain is built from TRBV30 and TRBJ2-3, with 10 positions matching TRBD1. V trimming: 0 bases; J trimming: 4 bases; junction bases outside the gene matches: 4. Per germline, CDR1 GTSNPN and CDR2 SVGIG (reference sequence). The CDR3 covers 15 residues. CDR3 protein: CAWSVRQGAADTQYF. DNA for the CDR3: TGTGCCTGGAGTGTACGACAGGGGGCGGCAGATACGCAGTATTTT.

The chain links TRBV5-1 to TRBJ1-1, with 8 bases lining up with TRBD1. Looked up from germline, CDR1 is SGHRS and CDR2 is YFSETQ. CDR3 length: 14 residues. Unmatched junction bases numbered 6, after V lost 7 bases and J lost 1 base. CDR3 region: CASFQGAGNTEAFF. DNA for the CDR3: TGCGCCAGCTTTCAGGGGGCAGGGAACACTGAAGCTTTCTTT.

In nucleotides, the CDR3 is TGTGCCAGCAGCCCACAGGGGTCGGGGGCCGGGGAGCTGTTTTTT. Protein sequence: CASSPQGSGAGELFF. V usage is TRBV7-9 and J usage is TRBJ2-2, with D maybe TRBD1 (7 bases). CDR3 length: 15 residues. Trimming shortened V by 5 bases and J by 6 bases, and 16 bases separated the two germline ends. Germline CDR1 SEHNR, CDR2 FQNEAQ (reference sequence).

The rearrangement joins TRBV27 to TRBJ2-3; 9 nucleotides match TRBD2. Germline V gene sequence: CDR1 MNHEY, CDR2 SMNVEV (reference sequence). The CDR3 has 16 amino acids. J gave up 4 bases and V 1 base, and 6 bases lay outside the gene matches. CDR3 residues: CASSLFAGGPSDTQYF. The CDR3 region has the DNA TGTGCCAGCAGTTTATTCGCGGGAGGGCCCTCAGATACGCAGTATTTT.

This rearrangement joins TRBV5-5 to TRBJ1-5; 9 bases align to TRBD1. The CDR3 loop spans 15 amino acids. CDR1 and CDR2 from the germline V gene are SGHKS and YYEKEE (reference sequence). Trimming took 3 bases from V and 4 from J; bases not matched to a gene: 5. The CDR3 loop is CASSWGQGINQPQHF. The CDR3 DNA reads as TGTGCCAGCAGCTGGGGACAGGGAATTAATCAGCCCCAGCATTTT.

V gene TRBV7-2 combines with J gene TRBJ2-1; 14 bases match TRBD2. Germline lookup yields CDR1 SGHTA and CDR2 FQGNSA. The CDR3 loop spans 16 amino acids. Losses at the gene ends were 1 base for V and 6 bases for J; bases not matched to a gene: 2. The CDR3 DNA follows: TGTGCCAGCAGCTTAGTGGGACTAGCGGGAGTCAATGAGCAGTTCTTC. It specifies CASSLVGLAGVNEQFF.

V and J are TRBV5-4 and TRBJ2-5; 15 nucleotides agree with TRBD2. The CDR3 has 17 residues. V lost 0 bases, J lost 5 bases, and 5 bases stayed unmatched. Germline V gene lookup returns CDR1 SGHNT and CDR2 YYREEE (reference sequence). The CDR3 coding sequence is TGTGCCAGCAGCTTGGGGACTAGCGGGAGGGCCGGGGAGACCCAGTACTTC. It is translated as CASSLGTSGRAGETQYF.

The chain combines TRBV11-2 with TRBJ1-2; tentatively, D is TRBD1 (6 bases). V was clipped by 5 bases and J by 0 bases, with 19 bases between them. The CDR3 runs to 17 residues. The germline gives CDR1 SGHAT, CDR2 FQNNGV. This chain's CDR3 is CASSPDARRTANYGYTF. The CDR3 DNA reads as TGTGCCAGCAGCCCAGACGCGAGGAGGACAGCTAACTATGGCTACACCTTC.

The J gene is TRBJ1-1, the V gene TRBV24-1; D gene ambiguous. V was cut by 7 bases and J by 2 bases, with 10 bases left in between. Germline-derived CDR1 and CDR2 are KGHDR and SFDVKD. The CDR3 totals 13 residues. The CDR3 DNA reads as TGTGCCACCAGGGCCCGAAGAAACACTGAAGCTTTCTTT. It is translated as CATRARRNTEAFF.

The chain couples TRBV15 to TRBJ2-7; 9 bases are shared with TRBD2. Per germline, CDR1 LNHNV and CDR2 YYDKDF (reference sequence). There are 16 residues in the CDR3. The V gene end was trimmed by 1 base and the J gene end by 3 bases; junction bases not matched to a gene: 7. This CDR3 is CATSRGGAGGSYEQYF. The CDR3 DNA reads TGTGCCACCAGCAGAGGGGGAGCGGGAGGAAGCTACGAGCAGTACTTC.

The chain carries TRBV29-1 and TRBJ2-2; 8 nucleotides match TRBD1. Germline V gene sequence: CDR1 SQVTM, CDR2 ANQGSEA. With 1 base clipped from V and 3 bases from J, the junction kept 10 bases outside the gene matches. This CDR3 spans 17 amino acids. The CDR3 spells CSVEVPRGHSDTGELFF. CDR3 nucleotide sequence: TGCAGCGTTGAAGTCCCCAGGGGGCATTCGGACACCGGGGAGCTGTTTTTT.

The V gene is TRBV6-2 or TRBV6-3, the J gene TRBJ1-1; 9 positions agree with TRBD1. Germline V gene data show CDR1 as MNHEY and CDR2 as SVGEGT. The trim removed 4 bases at V and 5 bases at J, leaving 8 bases unmatched. This CDR3 has 15 amino acids. This CDR3 reads CASSSTDRGSTEAFF. DNA for the CDR3: TGTGCCAGCAGTTCGACGGACAGGGGTAGTACTGAAGCTTTCTTT.

The rearrangement links TRBV29-1 to TRBJ2-2; either TRBD1 or TRBD2 may fit D (5 bases each). The CDR3 length is 15 residues. Trimming stripped 7 bases from V and 1 base from J, with 16 bases between. Germline lookup yields CDR1 SQVTM and CDR2 ANQGSEA. Here the CDR3 reads CSATGTDKNTGELFF. Here the CDR3 DNA reads TGCAGCGCTACCGGGACCGACAAGAACACCGGGGAGCTGTTTTTT.

V gene TRBV19 combines with J gene TRBJ1-1, with D perhaps matching TRBD1 (5 bases). The CDR3 has 14 amino acids. Trimming shortened V by 6 bases and J by 5 bases, and 16 bases separated the two germline ends. Looked up from germline, CDR1 is LNHDA and CDR2 is SQIVND (reference sequence). DNA for the CDR3: TGTGCCAGTAGGAATAGCGGGGGACGGACTGAAGCTTTCTTT. Translated, it gives CASRNSGGRTEAFF.

CDR3 sequence reads: CASSLVAASIYEQYF. DNA for the CDR3: TGCGCCAGCAGCTTGGTAGCAGCTTCGATCTACGAGCAGTACTTC. The chain has TRBV5-1 and TRBJ2-7; D remains ambiguous. Germline loops: CDR1 SGHRS, CDR2 YFSETQ. CDR3 length: 15 residues. Trimming stripped 0 bases from V and 3 bases from J, with 13 bases between.

The chain employs TRBV12-2 and TRBJ2-3; no check of the table's D call, TRBD2, against the DNA was made. TRBV12-2 is annotated as a pseudogene. The CDR3 is 13 residues long. As DNA, the CDR3 is TGTGCAAGTCGCTTGGAGAAAACAGATACGCAGTATTTT. As protein: CASRLEKTDTQYF.

The gene calls are TRBV4-1 and TRBJ1-1, with 9 bases matching TRBD1. V was pared by 3 bases and J by 6 bases, with 8 bases of the junction left unmatched. The CDR3 consists of 15 residues. Germline V lookup: CDR1 MGHRA, CDR2 YSYEKL. The CDR3 DNA follows: TGCGCCAGCAGCCATCCGGGACAGGGAGGGCCTGAAGCTTTCTTT. Its protein is CASSHPGQGGPEAFF.